The 10 T cell receptor beta chains below were found in one sample sequenced in a study of CD8+ T cells in alopecia areata. Extraction and reverse transcription of RNA yielded cDNA as the sequencing template. Using immunoSEQ multiplex PCR, the repertoire was profiled, and TCRdb retains in-frame clones only, with some absent. The sample yields some 120,000 clones, 45% to 60% seen once. The sample was CD4+ T cells sorted from blood, taken at week 0. All receptors come from a human donor with alopecia areata.

This clone was recorded a few times. The chain is built from TRBV5-4 and TRBJ2-7, with TRBD1 matching over 8 bases. J gave up 3 bases and V 2 bases, and 4 bases lay outside the gene matches. Germline-derived CDR1 and CDR2 are SGHNT and YYREEE (reference sequence). CDR3 length: 14 amino acids. In DNA, the CDR3 is TGTGCCAGCAGCTTTATCGGACAGGGCTACGAGCAGTACTTC. Translation: CASSFIGQGYEQYF.

The chain has TRBV7-2 and TRBJ1-4; D ambiguous. Germline V gene lookup returns CDR1 SGHTA and CDR2 FQGNSA. CDR3 length: 16 amino acids. The V and J ends lost 1 base and 4 bases respectively, with 13 bases between them. The CDR3 here is CASSLGPMWVNEKLFF. CDR3 sequence (DNA): TGTGCCAGCAGCTTAGGACCCATGTGGGTTAATGAAAAACTGTTTTTT.

This chain uses TRBV7-3 with TRBJ2-2; possible D gene TRBD1, 5 bases. The V end lost 4 bases, the J end lost 5 bases, and 8 bases lay between the germline ends. Looked up from germline, CDR1 is SGHTA and CDR2 is FQGTGA. The CDR3 sequence is 13 residues long. CDR3 nucleotide sequence: TGTGCCAGCAGCTCAGGGTCGACCGGGGAGCTGTTTTTT. Translation: CASSSGSTGELFF. Together with reference TRBV7-3 and TRBJ2-2, the CDR3 gives the full variable domain: GAGVSQTPSNKVTEKGKYVELRCDPISGHTALYWYRQSLGQGPEFLIYFQGTGAADDSGLPNDRFFAVRPEGSVSTLKIQRTERGDSAVYLCASSSGSTGELFFGEGSRLTVL.

The J gene is TRBJ2-5, the V gene TRBV7-8; D call uncertain. The CDR3 contains 13 residues. Trimming removed 7 bases at V and 4 bases at J, with 13 bases between. Looked up from germline, CDR1 is SGHVS and CDR2 is FQNEAQ. The CDR3 DNA reads as TGTGCCAGCACCCATAATCCAAGAGAGACCCAGTACTTC. Protein sequence: CASTHNPRETQYF.

V usage is TRBV27 and J usage is TRBJ2-3; D possibly corresponds to TRBD2 (5 bases). The CDR3 consists of 16 residues. The germline CDR1 and CDR2 sequences are MNHEY and SMNVEV (reference sequence). V gave up 3 bases and J gave up 2 bases, with 15 bases separating them. For the CDR3, the DNA is TGTGCCAGCAGTTTTATCCGCGGGCGGTACACAGATACGCAGTATTTT. It translates to CASSFIRGRYTDTQYF.

V gene TRBV4-2 combines with J gene TRBJ1-3; TRBD1 agrees at 9 bases. Germline-derived CDR1 and CDR2 are LGHNA and YNFKEQ. Unmatched junction bases numbered 8, after V lost 4 bases and J lost 7 bases. The CDR3 is made up of 15 amino acids. CDR3 loop: CASSPRDRERNTIYF. The CDR3 region has the DNA TGTGCCAGCAGCCCGCGGGACAGGGAGAGGAACACCATATATTTT.

This clone appeared a few times. V and J are TRBV4-1 and TRBJ2-3; 9 bases align to TRBD2. This CDR3 is 14 amino acids long. V shed 6 bases, J shed 1 base, and the junction held 2 bases outside the gene matches. Germline values: CDR1 MGHRA, CDR2 YSYEKL. The CDR3 reads CASSLAGRTDTQYF. The CDR3, as DNA: TGCGCCAGCAGTCTAGCGGGGCGCACAGATACGCAGTATTTT.

The chain couples TRBV9 to TRBJ2-5, with unresolved D. CDR3 length equals 18 residues. Germline V gives CDR1 SGDLS, CDR2 YYNGEE. V was pared by 4 bases and J by 0 bases, with 22 bases between. CDR3 amino acids: CASSTRAPGRVYQETQYF. CDR3 nucleotides: TGTGCCAGCAGCACCCGGGCCCCCGGGCGAGTGTACCAAGAGACCCAGTACTTC.

CDR3 in DNA: TGTGCCAGCAGCCTAGACCATTTGGGGCAGTTCTTC. As protein: CASSLDHLGQFF. V usage is TRBV5-6 and J usage is TRBJ2-1; no firm D call. Germline lookup yields CDR1 SGHDT and CDR2 YYEEEE. The CDR3 spans 12 residues. V lost 4 bases and J 12 bases, leaving 14 bases between the germline ends. Combining the CDR3 with reference TRBV5-6 and TRBJ2-1 gives the whole variable domain DAGVTQSPTHLIKTRGQQVTLRCSPKSGHDTVSWYQQALGQGPQFIFQYYEEEERQRGNFPDRFSGHQFPNYSSELNVNALLLGDSALYLCASSLDHLGQFFGPGTRLTVL.

J is TRBJ1-2 and V is TRBV28; D is uncertain. Per germline, CDR1 MDHEN and CDR2 SYDVKM. The germline V and J ends were trimmed by 7 bases and 4 bases, with 13 bases remaining between them. The CDR3 covers 13 residues. Here the CDR3 reads CASTVTDVYGYTF. The CDR3 DNA is TGTGCCAGCACAGTCACAGATGTCTATGGCTACACCTTC.